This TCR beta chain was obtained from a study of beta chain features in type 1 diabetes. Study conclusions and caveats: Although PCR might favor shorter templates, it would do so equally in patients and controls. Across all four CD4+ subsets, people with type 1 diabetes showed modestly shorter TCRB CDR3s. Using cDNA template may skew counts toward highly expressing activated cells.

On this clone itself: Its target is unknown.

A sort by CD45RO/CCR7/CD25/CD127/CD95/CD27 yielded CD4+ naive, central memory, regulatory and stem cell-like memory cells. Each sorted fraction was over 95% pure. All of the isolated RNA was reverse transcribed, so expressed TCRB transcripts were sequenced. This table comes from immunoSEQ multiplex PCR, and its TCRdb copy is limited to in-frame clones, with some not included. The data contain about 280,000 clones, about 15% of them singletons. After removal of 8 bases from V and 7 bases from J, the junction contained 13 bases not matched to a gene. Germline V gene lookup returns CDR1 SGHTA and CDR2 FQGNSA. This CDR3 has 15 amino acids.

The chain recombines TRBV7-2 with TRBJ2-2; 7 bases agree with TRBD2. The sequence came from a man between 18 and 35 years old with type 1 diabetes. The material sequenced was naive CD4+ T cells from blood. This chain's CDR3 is CASFPQNGRFGELFF. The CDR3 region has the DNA TGTGCCAGCTTCCCGCAAAACGGGAGGTTCGGGGAGCTGTTTTTT. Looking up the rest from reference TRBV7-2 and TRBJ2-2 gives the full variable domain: GAGVSQSPSNKVTEKGKDVELRCDPISGHTALYWYRQSLGQGLEFLIYFQGNSAPDKSGLPSDRFSAERTGGSVSTLTIQRTQQEDSAVYLCASFPQNGRFGELFFGEGSRLTVL.